The present TCR beta chain was sequenced within a study of CD8 T cells in Susac syndrome. Study-wide findings and caveats: The TCR sequencing and HLA analysis in the study involved a relatively small number of individuals, as the study acknowledged.

The authors reverse transcribed roughly 0.5 to 1 ug RNA with random hexamers. Across 54 Vbeta and 13 Jbeta, immunoSEQ multiplex PCR amplified TCR beta CDR3. TCRdb independently ran MiXCR on the immunoSEQ multiplex PCR reads; one entry per CDR3 protein. The sample lists about 150,000 distinct CDR3 sequences, about 90% occurring once. The CDR3 sequence is 14 residues long. CDR1 MNHNY and CDR2 SVGAGI come from the germline V gene (reference sequence). V lost 6 bases to trimming and J lost 3 bases; unmatched junction nucleotides: 5. Controls were healthy donors chosen to match patients in age and sex. This clonotype came up a few times. Its antigen is unknown.

V and J are TRBV6-6 and TRBJ2-5; the match to TRBD1 covers 9 bases. The sample comprised CD4+ T cells from PBMCs. The receptor's source is a human donor in good health. The chain's CDR3 is CASSRGTGKETQYF. The CDR3 DNA sequence: TGTGCCAGCAGCAGGGGGACAGGGAAAGAGACCCAGTACTTC.